The clone carrying this T cell receptor (beta chain) appeared a single time. Its antigen is not known. Generated by immunoSEQ multiplex PCR, the TCRdb table keeps only in-frame clones and is missing some. Of roughly 70,000 clones in the sample, 80% to 90% were seen once. V lost 1 base to trimming and J lost 2 bases, with 11 bases between them. Germline V gene sequence: CDR1 SEHNR, CDR2 FQNEAQ (reference sequence). The CDR3 loop spans 15 amino acids. This entry belongs to a study of a mutant IDH1 vaccine in newly diagnosed glioma. Regarding the study as a whole: There were vaccine-induced immune responses in approximately 95% of the patients.

Time point defined: baseline, week 1 (first vaccination visit). Treatment meaning: pre-vaccination baseline after standard-of-care therapy. J is TRBJ1-1 and V is TRBV7-9; the D gene is possibly TRBD1 (5 bases). This TCR came from a man aged 25 to 40 with glioma. The sequences come from PBMCs, collected from a glioma patient treated with radiotherapy, temozolomide or both. This chain's CDR3 is CASSLVWGGNTEAFF. The CDR3, as DNA: TGTGCCAGCAGCTTAGTATGGGGGGGTAACACTGAAGCTTTCTTT.